This TCR beta chain was retrieved from a study of cytotoxic CD8 clonotypes in ibrutinib-treated CLL. Trimming cost V 0 bases and J 9 bases, with 24 bases left between them. The germline gives CDR1 LGHNA, CDR2 YSLEER. CDR3 length: 18 residues. The assay was immunoSEQ multiplex PCR, and TCRdb's table has in-frame clones only and misses some. The sample records about 160,000 clones, roughly 80% being singletons. The clonotype originates from a human donor with chronic lymphocytic leukemia. The chain is built from TRBV4-3 and TRBJ1-5; D not resolved. This specimen consisted of PBMCs, obtained after 12 months of ibrutinib treatment. Here the CDR3 reads CASSQDRSSSFGGRPQHF. The CDR3 nucleotides read TGCGCCAGCAGCCAAGATCGTAGTTCCAGCTTTGGCGGGCGGCCCCAGCATTTT.